Listed below are T cell receptor beta chains from one sample, sequenced in a study of shared clonotypes between healthy human individuals. Profiled with immunoSEQ multiplex PCR; TCRdb holds only in-frame clones, not every one. This table holds about 380,000 clones, around 96% found once. Input material: memory CD8+ T cells sorted from blood. The source is a man aged 25-40 years in good health. Each CDR3 is given with its conserved first and last residue. D genes are given only for firm matches. Where a row states a size, it is once, few, many or the class of an expanded clone; other rows omit it.

clone_size j_call v_call d_call cdr3_aa cdr3_nt
NA TRBJ1-1 TRBV30 NA CAWSVGAHTEAFF TGTGCCTGGAGTGTAGGCGCACACACTGAAGCTTTCTTT
NA TRBJ2-7 TRBV7-9 TRBD1 CASSNHRDSFYEQYF TGTGCCAGCAGTAACCACCGGGACAGTTTTTACGAGCAGTACTTC
NA TRBJ2-7 TRBV28 NA CASNSHYEQYF TGTGCCAGCAATTCGCACTACGAGCAGTACTTC
NA TRBJ2-5 TRBV18 TRBD1 CASSPGQGGQTQYF TGTGCCAGCTCACCAGGACAGGGCGGGCAGACCCAGTACTTC
NA TRBJ1-1 TRBV7-9 TRBD1 CASSLGDREGPEAFF TGTGCCAGCAGCTTGGGGGACAGGGAAGGGCCTGAAGCTTTCTTT
NA TRBJ2-7 TRBV30 NA CAWRGNEGVYEQYF TGTGCCTGGAGGGGGAACGAAGGGGTTTACGAGCAGTACTTC
NA TRBJ2-3 TRBV10-1 TRBD2 CASGGLAGDTQYF TGCGCCAGCGGGGGACTAGCGGGAGATACGCAGTATTTT
few TRBJ2-1 TRBV25-1 TRBD1 CASSAGQGNNEQFF TGTGCCAGCAGCGCGGGACAGGGGAACAATGAGCAGTTCTTC
NA TRBJ2-7 TRBV2 NA CASRDSSLSYEQYF TGTGCCAGCAGGGACAGCAGCCTGTCCTACGAGCAGTACTTC
NA TRBJ2-7 TRBV25-1 TRBD2 CASSEYTGGDYPANEQYF TGTGCCAGCAGTGAATATACGGGGGGGGACTATCCGGCCAACGAGCAGTACTTC
once TRBJ2-3 TRBV5-4 NA CASSLGDTQYF TGTGCCAGCAGCTTGGGTGATACGCAGTATTTT
few TRBJ1-2 TRBV7-9 NA CASSLVDYGYTF TGTGCCAGCAGCTTAGTTGACTATGGCTACACCTTC
NA TRBJ2-7 TRBV10-3 NA CAISDREGVEQYF TGTGCCATCAGTGACCGGGAAGGGGTCGAGCAGTACTTC
NA TRBJ2-1 TRBV6-5 NA CASSYSGTPLYNEQFF TGTGCCAGCAGTTACTCAGGGACTCCTTTGTACAATGAGCAGTTCTTC
NA TRBJ2-3 TRBV7-2 NA CASSFSSRLRTDTQYF TGTGCCAGCAGCTTTTCCTCCCGTCTACGCACAGATACGCAGTATTTT
once TRBJ2-2 TRBV27 NA CASSWVVAVARERIF TGTGCCAGCAGTTGGGTGGTAGCGGTGGCAAGGGAGAGGATTTTT
once TRBJ2-5 TRBV10-3 TRBD1 CAISGTGNGETQYF TGTGCCATCAGTGGGACAGGGAATGGGGAGACCCAGTACTTC
NA TRBJ1-1 TRBV5-5 TRBD1 CASSWWTGAYLNTEAFF TGTGCCAGCAGCTGGTGGACAGGGGCATATTTGAACACTGAAGCTTTCTTT
NA TRBJ2-3 TRBV7-6 NA CASSLGAPDTQYF TGTGCCAGCAGCTTAGGGGCCCCAGATACGCAGTATTTT
NA TRBJ2-7 TRBV4-2 TRBD2 CASMSGSSYEQYF TGTGCCAGCATGAGCGGGAGCTCCTACGAGCAGTACTTC
once TRBJ2-1 TRBV7-2 TRBD2 CASSLEAGEYNEQFF TGTGCCAGCAGCTTAGAAGCGGGAGAGTACAATGAGCAGTTCTTC
NA TRBJ2-3 TRBV30 NA CAWSPQRGFTDTQYF TGTGCCTGGAGTCCCCAGAGAGGGTTCACAGATACGCAGTATTTT
NA TRBJ2-1 TRBV6-5 TRBD2 CASSYSLPGLGYEQFF TGTGCCAGCAGTTACTCTTTACCGGGACTAGGCTATGAGCAGTTCTTC
NA TRBJ2-3 TRBV7-8 NA CASSLFQGKQYF TGTGCCAGCAGCTTATTCCAGGGGAAACAGTATTTT
NA TRBJ2-7 TRBV5-1 NA CASSSGLGVPVYEQYF TGCGCCAGCAGCTCGGGGCTAGGGGTCCCCGTCTACGAGCAGTACTTC
NA TRBJ2-2 TRBV11-3 NA CASSSSYKNPGMKNTGELFF TGTGCCAGCAGTTCTAGTTATAAAAATCCCGGAATGAAGAACACCGGGGAGCTGTTTTTT
NA TRBJ2-2 TRBV9 NA CASSVAVARDTGELFF TGTGCCAGCAGCGTAGCGGTAGCGCGAGACACCGGGGAGCTGTTTTTT
NA TRBJ2-7 TRBV18 TRBD2 CASSPATSGPYEQYF TGTGCCAGCTCACCCGCGACTAGCGGGCCGTACGAGCAGTACTTC
NA TRBJ2-3 TRBV29-1 TRBD2 CSVAPSSGSSDTQYF TGCAGCGTTGCTCCTTCTAGCGGGAGTTCAGATACGCAGTATTTT
NA TRBJ2-7 TRBV19 TRBD2 CASRPSGIAEQYF TGTGCCAGTAGGCCTAGCGGGATTGCCGAGCAGTACTTC
NA TRBJ1-5 TRBV30 NA CAWSAYSNQPQHF TGTGCCTGGAGTGCATACAGCAATCAGCCCCAGCATTTT
NA TRBJ2-7 TRBV18 NA CASSLVTGTYEQYF TGTGCCAGCTCACTAGTAACTGGCACCTACGAGCAGTACTTC
NA TRBJ2-6 TRBV14 NA CASSQRGAGANVLTF TGTGCCAGCAGCCAAAGGGGGGCTGGGGCCAACGTCCTGACTTTC
NA TRBJ2-2 TRBV7-2 NA CASSFGVDTGELFF TGTGCCAGCAGCTTCGGGGTGGACACCGGGGAGCTGTTTTTT
NA TRBJ2-1 TRBV28 NA CASSPRRASNEQFF TGTGCCAGCAGCCCTCGGAGAGCCTCAAATGAGCAGTTCTTC
NA TRBJ2-3 TRBV10-3 TRBD2 CAISSLSGSVTDTQYF TGTGCCATCAGCTCCCTTAGCGGGAGCGTCACAGATACGCAGTATTTT
NA TRBJ2-5 TRBV10-3 TRBD2 CAIRGAGGVQETQYF TGTGCCATCAGGGGAGCGGGGGGGGTCCAAGAGACCCAGTACTTC
NA TRBJ2-3 TRBV5-1 TRBD2 CASGPRTSGTDTQYF TGCGCCAGCGGCCCTCGAACTAGCGGCACAGATACGCAGTATTTT
once TRBJ1-4 TRBV19 NA CASSMGPAEKLFF TGTGCCAGTAGTATGGGACCTGCTGAAAAACTGTTTTTT
NA TRBJ2-5 TRBV7-3 NA CASSLLQGPQETQYF TGTGCCAGCAGCCTACTACAGGGACCCCAAGAGACCCAGTACTTC